This T cell receptor (beta chain) is from a study of control samples from healthy donors and cancer patients. Using immunoSEQ multiplex PCR, the repertoire was profiled, and TCRdb retains in-frame clones only, with some absent. The data show approximately 94,000 clones, 70% to 90% seen once. CDR1 is LGHNA and CDR2 is YNFKEQ in the germline V gene. The CDR3 is 17 amino acids. The V segment lost 0 bases and the J segment 6 bases; nucleotides outside the gene matches: 11. Sequenced: blood. The J gene is TRBJ2-1, the V gene TRBV4-2; 7 nucleotides agree with TRBD2. The receptor's source is a woman aged 45-59 years in good health. CDR3: CASSQDMAGEPPNEQFF. The CDR3 region has the DNA TGTGCCAGCAGCCAAGACATGGCGGGGGAACCACCCAATGAGCAGTTCTTC.